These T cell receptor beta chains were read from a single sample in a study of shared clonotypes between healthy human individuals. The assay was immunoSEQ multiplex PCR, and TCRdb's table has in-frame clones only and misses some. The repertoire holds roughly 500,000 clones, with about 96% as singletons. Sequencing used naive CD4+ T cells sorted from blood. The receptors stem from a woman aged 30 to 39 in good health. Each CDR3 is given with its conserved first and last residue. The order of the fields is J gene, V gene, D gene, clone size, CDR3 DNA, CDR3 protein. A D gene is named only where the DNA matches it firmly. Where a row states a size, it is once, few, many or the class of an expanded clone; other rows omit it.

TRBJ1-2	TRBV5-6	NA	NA	TGTGCCAGCAGCTTGGGGTCCGCAGATAACTATGGCTACACCTTC	CASSLGSADNYGYTF
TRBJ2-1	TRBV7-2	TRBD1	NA	TGTGCCAGCAGCACAGACAGGGGTGGCGCTGAGCAGTTCTTC	CASSTDRGGAEQFF
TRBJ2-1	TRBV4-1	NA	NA	TGCGCCAGCAGCCAAGTGCAGGGAGTGCCGTTCTTC	CASSQVQGVPFF
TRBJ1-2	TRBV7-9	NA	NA	TGTGCCAGCAGCCCGACAGGCCCCTTGAACTATGGCTACACCTTC	CASSPTGPLNYGYTF
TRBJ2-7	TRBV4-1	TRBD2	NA	TGCGCCAGCAGCCGGTCCCTAGCGGGAGGCCTCTACGAGCAGTACTTC	CASSRSLAGGLYEQYF
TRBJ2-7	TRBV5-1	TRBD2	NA	TGCGCCAGCAGCTTTCTAGCGGGAGACCACTACGAGCAGTACTTC	CASSFLAGDHYEQYF
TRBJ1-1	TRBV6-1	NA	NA	TGTGCCAGCAGATACGAGGCTGAAGCTTTCTTT	CASRYEAEAFF
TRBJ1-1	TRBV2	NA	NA	TGTGCCAGCATGGAGATGGAGGGAAGCGGCACTGAAGCTTTCTTT	CASMEMEGSGTEAFF
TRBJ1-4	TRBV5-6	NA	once	TGTGCCAGCAGCTTGATCGGGCAGGGGATAGCGCGGAGTGGAAAACTGTTTTTT	CASSLIGQGIARSGKLFF
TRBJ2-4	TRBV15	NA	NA	TGTGCCACCAGCAGGGAGGACGGGGCCAAAAACATTCAGTACTTC	CATSREDGAKNIQYF
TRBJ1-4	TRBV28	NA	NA	TGTGCCAGCAACCTTGGGGGGGCTGTAGGTGAAAAACTGTTTTTT	CASNLGGAVGEKLFF
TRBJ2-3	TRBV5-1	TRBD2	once	TGCGCCAGCAGCTTGGTTCTAGCGGGAGGCACAGATACGCAGTATTTT	CASSLVLAGGTDTQYF
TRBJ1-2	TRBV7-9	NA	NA	TGTGCCAGCAGCTTAGAGAGCTATGGCTACACCTTC	CASSLESYGYTF
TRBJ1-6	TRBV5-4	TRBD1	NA	TGTGCCAGCAGCAGAGACAGGGTTAATTCACCCCTCCACTTT	CASSRDRVNSPLHF
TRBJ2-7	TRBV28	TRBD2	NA	TGTGCCAGCAGTCGTACGGGACTAGCGAGCTACGAGCAGTACTTC	CASSRTGLASYEQYF
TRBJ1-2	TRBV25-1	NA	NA	TGTGCCAGCAGTCCAAACAGCTATGGCTACACCTTC	CASSPNSYGYTF
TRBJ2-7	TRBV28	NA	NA	TGTGCCAGCAGAGGGACCTCCTACGAGCAGTACTTC	CASRGTSYEQYF
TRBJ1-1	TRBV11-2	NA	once	TGTGCCAGCAGCCCAACGGGGAGCACAGAAGCTTTCTTT	CASSPTGSTEAFF
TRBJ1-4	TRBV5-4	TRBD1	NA	TGTGCCAGCAGCTCGGGACAGGGCAATGAAAAACTGTTTTTT	CASSSGQGNEKLFF
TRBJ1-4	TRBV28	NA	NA	TGTGCCAGCAGTTCCCGGGACCCTGCAACTAATGAAAAACTGTTTTTT	CASSSRDPATNEKLFF
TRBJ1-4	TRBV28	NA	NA	TGTGCCAGCAGTGTCAACCTTTACCCTATCCTTGCAACTAATGAAAAACTGTTTTTT	CASSVNLYPILATNEKLFF
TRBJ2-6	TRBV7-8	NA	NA	TGTGCCAGCAGCGAAAAAAGAGGATCTGGGGCCAACGTCCTGACTTTC	CASSEKRGSGANVLTF
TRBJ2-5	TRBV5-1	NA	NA	TGCGCCAGCAGCTTGGATACTAGTTTATGGGAGACCCAGTACTTC	CASSLDTSLWETQYF
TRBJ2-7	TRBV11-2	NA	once	TGTGCCAGCAGCAGGTTGCAGAAGATCTACGAGCAGTACTTC	CASSRLQKIYEQYF
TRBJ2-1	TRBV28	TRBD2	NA	TGTGCCAGCAGTTTTAGCGGGAAAGGAACCTACAATGAGCAGTTCTTC	CASSFSGKGTYNEQFF
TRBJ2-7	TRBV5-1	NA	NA	TGCGCCAGCAGCCCAATTGCCGGGAACGTCTACGAGCAGTACTTC	CASSPIAGNVYEQYF
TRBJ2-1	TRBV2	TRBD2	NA	TGTGCCAGCAGTTTTCTAGCGGGAGCAAATGAGCAGTTCTTC	CASSFLAGANEQFF
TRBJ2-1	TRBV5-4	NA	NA	TGTGCCAGCAGCTTGGAAGGGGGGAGCTCCTACAATGAGCAGTTCTTC	CASSLEGGSSYNEQFF
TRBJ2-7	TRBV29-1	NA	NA	TGCAGCGCGATCGGGCCCCGGTCCTACGAGCAGTACTTC	CSAIGPRSYEQYF
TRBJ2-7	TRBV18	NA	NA	TGTGCCAGCTCACCGAGGGCAGGAGACTACGAGCAGTACTTC	CASSPRAGDYEQYF
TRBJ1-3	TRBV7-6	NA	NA	TGTGCCAGCAGCTCCCTACAGGGCAGGTTCGCCTCTGGAAACACCATATATTTT	CASSSLQGRFASGNTIYF
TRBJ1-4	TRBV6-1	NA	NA	TGTGCCAGCAGCCGGGAAAAACTGTTTTTT	CASSREKLFF
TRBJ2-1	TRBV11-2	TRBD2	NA	TGTGCCAGCAGCCTACACGGGCCGACTAGCGGGATATACAATGAGCAGTTCTTC	CASSLHGPTSGIYNEQFF